The source of this T cell receptor beta chain is a study of blood T cell repertoires in COVID-19. The germline V gene encodes CDR1 SEHNR and CDR2 FQNEAQ (reference sequence). CDR3 length: 17 residues. Trimming took 5 bases from V and 0 from J; bases not matched to a gene: 10. Method: immunoSEQ multiplex PCR; TCRdb's copy keeps in-frame clones and lacks some. The sample carries roughly 250,000 clones, about 88% recorded once. The TCR sequence derives from a middle-aged woman who had recovered from COVID-19. The material sequenced was peripheral blood. V is TRBV7-9 and J is TRBJ2-1; the match to TRBD1 covers 7 bases. CDR3 nucleotides: TGTGCCAGCAGCCATAAACAGGGGTACGGCTCCTACAATGAGCAGTTCTTC. It encodes CASSHKQGYGSYNEQFF.